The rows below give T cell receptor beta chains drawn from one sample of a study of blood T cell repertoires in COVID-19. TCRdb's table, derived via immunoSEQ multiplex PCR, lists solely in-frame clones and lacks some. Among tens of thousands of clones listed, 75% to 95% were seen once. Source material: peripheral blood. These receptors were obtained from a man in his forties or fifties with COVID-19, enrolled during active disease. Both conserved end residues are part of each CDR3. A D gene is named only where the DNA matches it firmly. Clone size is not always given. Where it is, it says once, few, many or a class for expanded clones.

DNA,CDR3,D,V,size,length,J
TGTGCCAGCAGCTCACAAGGGACTATGCGCGAGCAGTACTTC,CASSSQGTMREQYF,TRBD2,TRBV7-2,-,14,TRBJ2-7
TGTGCCAGCAGCTTTCAAGGGGGAGGACAGGGGGCAGATACGCAGTATTTT,CASSFQGGGQGADTQYF,TRBD1,TRBV11-2,once,17,TRBJ2-3
TGTGCCAGCTCACCATTGCCGGGACAGGGCAAAGGCTACACCTTC,CASSPLPGQGKGYTF,TRBD1,TRBV18,-,15,TRBJ1-2
TGTGCCACCAGTGATTCGGGACTAGCGGGTACCACAGATACGCAGTATTTT,CATSDSGLAGTTDTQYF,TRBD2,TRBV24-1,-,17,TRBJ2-3
TGTGCCAGCAGCTTGCAACAGGGGATGAACACTGAAGCTTTCTTT,CASSLQQGMNTEAFF,TRBD1,TRBV5-4,-,15,TRBJ1-1
TGTGCCAGCAGCCTTATGACCGCGCGGGGCTACACCTTC,CASSLMTARGYTF,-,TRBV7-9,-,13,TRBJ1-2
TGTGCCAGCAGCCAAGAGTCAGGTAGCTCCTACAATGAGCAGTTCTTC,CASSQESGSSYNEQFF,-,TRBV3-1/TRBV3-2,-,16,TRBJ2-1
TGCGCCAGCAGCCAGGCTACTATGAACACTGAAGCTTTCTTT,CASSQATMNTEAFF,-,TRBV4-1,-,14,TRBJ1-1
TGTGCCAGCAGCTCGGTGGGGGGGTTAAGCTCCTACGAGCAGTACTTC,CASSSVGGLSSYEQYF,TRBD2,TRBV5-4,once,16,TRBJ2-7
TGTGCCAGCAGCCTGGGACTAGCGGGGCCCAATGAGCAGTTCTTC,CASSLGLAGPNEQFF,TRBD2,TRBV3-1/TRBV3-2,-,15,TRBJ2-1
TGTGCCAGTAGTATAGTTCACGGGGAGACCCAGTACTTC,CASSIVHGETQYF,-,TRBV19,-,13,TRBJ2-5
TGTGCCAGCAGTCGGACAGACGGAAACACCATATATTTT,CASSRTDGNTIYF,-,TRBV2,-,13,TRBJ1-3
TGTGCCAGCAGCGTAGGACTAGCGGGGGGTTCCCGCTACGAGCAGTACTTC,CASSVGLAGGSRYEQYF,TRBD2,TRBV9,-,17,TRBJ2-7
TGTGCCAGCAGCTCCTCCGGGGGCAATCAGCCCCAGCATTTT,CASSSSGGNQPQHF,-,TRBV3-1/TRBV3-2,-,14,TRBJ1-5
TGTGCCTGGAGTGACGACAGGGTTGGACAGCCCCAGCATTTT,CAWSDDRVGQPQHF,TRBD1,TRBV30,-,14,TRBJ1-5
TGTGCCAGCAGGGCCCTAACGGGCTCCTACGAGCAGTACTTC,CASRALTGSYEQYF,-,TRBV6-5,-,14,TRBJ2-7
TGTGCCAGCAGTGAAACAGGGTGGAATTCACCCCTCCACTTT,CASSETGWNSPLHF,-,TRBV6-1,-,14,TRBJ1-6
TGTGCCAGCAGCTTTGGAGGGGGGGACACTGAAGCTTTCTTT,CASSFGGGDTEAFF,-,TRBV11-1,-,14,TRBJ1-1
TGCGCCAGCAGACCGACAGCCACCCTTAGGGCAGATACGCAGTATTTT,CASRPTATLRADTQYF,-,TRBV5-1,few,16,TRBJ2-3
TGCGCCAGCAGTTCCTCGACAGGGGGTCATCAGCCCCAGCATTTT,CASSSSTGGHQPQHF,TRBD1,TRBV10-1,-,15,TRBJ1-5
TGCGCCAGCAGCTCCTGGACACAAGCTAACTATGGCTACACCTTC,CASSSWTQANYGYTF,-,TRBV4-1,-,15,TRBJ1-2
TGTGCCAGCAGCTTAGTGAGTGGAGGGGATACGCAGTATTTT,CASSLVSGGDTQYF,-,TRBV7-6,-,14,TRBJ2-3
TGCGCCAGCAGCTTGAGCGGCGCTATCTACGAGCAGTACTTC,CASSLSGAIYEQYF,-,TRBV5-1,-,14,TRBJ2-7
TGTGCCAGCAGCGTAGGTCCGAACGGAGAGACCCAGTACTTC,CASSVGPNGETQYF,-,TRBV9,-,14,TRBJ2-5
TGTGCCAGCTCACCGAATCAGGGGAATACTGGAAACACCATATATTTT,CASSPNQGNTGNTIYF,-,TRBV18,-,16,TRBJ1-3
TGTGCCAGCAGTTATAGGGGTGACTTCTATAATTCACCCCTCCACTTT,CASSYRGDFYNSPLHF,-,TRBV6-5,-,16,TRBJ1-6
TGTGCCAGCAGCCGAGCGGGACAGGGATCGAGCACCGGGGAGCTGTTTTTT,CASSRAGQGSSTGELFF,TRBD1,TRBV5-4,-,17,TRBJ2-2
TGCGCCAGCAGCTTGGTGGGAGATAGCTATAATTCACCCCTCCACTTT,CASSLVGDSYNSPLHF,-,TRBV5-1,-,16,TRBJ1-6
TGTGCCAGCAGTGAAGGTCCAGGGGTAGATTCACCCCTCCACTTT,CASSEGPGVDSPLHF,-,TRBV2,-,15,TRBJ1-6
TGCAGCGTTGCTTCGGAGACCTATACGCAGTATTTT,CSVASETYTQYF,-,TRBV29-1,-,12,TRBJ2-3
TGTGCCAGCAGCCGGCCTTCGACAGGGTTTGCCAATCAGCCCCAGCATTTT,CASSRPSTGFANQPQHF,TRBD1,TRBV6-2/TRBV6-3,-,17,TRBJ1-5
TGTGCCAGCAGTTGGACAGGGGGCCGGGGTGGCTACACCTTC,CASSWTGGRGGYTF,TRBD1,TRBV6-5,-,14,TRBJ1-2
TGTGCCAGCAGCTACAGACAGGGGATTACGAGGAGCTCCGGGGAGCTGTTTTTT,CASSYRQGITRSSGELFF,TRBD1,TRBV5-5,-,18,TRBJ2-2
TGTGCCAGCGGTTTGGGCAGGGGGCGAGCTTTCTTT,CASGLGRGRAFF,TRBD1,TRBV28,once,12,TRBJ1-1
TGTGCCAGTAGTCCCGCACACCAGAACACTGAAGCTTTCTTT,CASSPAHQNTEAFF,-,TRBV19,-,14,TRBJ1-1
TGTGCCTGGAGTGCGGACAGGGCAGAGACCCAGTACTTC,CAWSADRAETQYF,TRBD1,TRBV30,-,13,TRBJ2-5
TGTGCCAGCAGTCAAACACAGGGGGCAGGAAACACCATATATTTT,CASSQTQGAGNTIYF,TRBD1,TRBV28,-,15,TRBJ1-3
TGTGCCAGCAGCCCAACTCAGGGGGCGGCGGGTGGCTACACCTTC,CASSPTQGAAGGYTF,TRBD1,TRBV3-1/TRBV3-2,few,15,TRBJ1-2
TGCGCCAGCAGCTTGGTTTGGGACAGCTACGAGCAGTACTTC,CASSLVWDSYEQYF,TRBD1,TRBV5-1,once,14,TRBJ2-7
TGTGCCAGCAGCCCACTAGGTTTTAGATTGGAGACCCAGTACTTC,CASSPLGFRLETQYF,-,TRBV27,-,15,TRBJ2-5
TGTGCCAGCAGAAGACAGACTGGGAACTATGGCTACACCTTC,CASRRQTGNYGYTF,-,TRBV2,-,14,TRBJ1-2
TGTGCCAGCAGTACAGGGGGCCGAGGAAACACCATATATTTT,CASSTGGRGNTIYF,TRBD1,TRBV6-5,-,14,TRBJ1-3
TGTGCCAGCAGTTATGACAGCTGGAACTATGGCTACACCTTC,CASSYDSWNYGYTF,-,TRBV6-5,-,14,TRBJ1-2
TGTGCCAGCGCGAAGGACACAACGAACACCGGGGAGCTGTTTTTT,CASAKDTTNTGELFF,-,TRBV9,-,15,TRBJ2-2
TGTGCCTGGAGCTGGGGCGGGGGGGTATTCGAGCAGTTCTTC,CAWSWGGGVFEQFF,TRBD2,TRBV30,once,14,TRBJ2-1
TGCGCCAGCAGCAGGGTTTTGAGTAGCCGCAGGGCCGCCTCCTACGAGCAGTACTTC,CASSRVLSSRRAASYEQYF,-,TRBV5-1,-,19,TRBJ2-7
TGCGCCAGCAGCCTCCCCCTACAGGGCCGTAGCTATGGCTACACCTTC,CASSLPLQGRSYGYTF,-,TRBV4-1,few,16,TRBJ1-2
TGTGCCAGTAGTATGGCTCTCGGGGGAGGCCAGCCCCAGCATTTT,CASSMALGGGQPQHF,-,TRBV19,-,15,TRBJ1-5
TGTGCCAGCAGCCCTAGCGGGGGTAGCTCCTACAATGAGCAGTTCTTC,CASSPSGGSSYNEQFF,TRBD2,TRBV5-4,-,16,TRBJ2-1
TGTGCCAGCAGCTCCCGTTTCGCGGGGAGGATCTACGAGCAGTACTTC,CASSSRFAGRIYEQYF,-,TRBV5-4,-,16,TRBJ2-7
TGTGCCAGCAGCCCTCTGGGGAGCATGAACACTGAAGCTTTCTTT,CASSPLGSMNTEAFF,-,TRBV3-1/TRBV3-2,-,15,TRBJ1-1